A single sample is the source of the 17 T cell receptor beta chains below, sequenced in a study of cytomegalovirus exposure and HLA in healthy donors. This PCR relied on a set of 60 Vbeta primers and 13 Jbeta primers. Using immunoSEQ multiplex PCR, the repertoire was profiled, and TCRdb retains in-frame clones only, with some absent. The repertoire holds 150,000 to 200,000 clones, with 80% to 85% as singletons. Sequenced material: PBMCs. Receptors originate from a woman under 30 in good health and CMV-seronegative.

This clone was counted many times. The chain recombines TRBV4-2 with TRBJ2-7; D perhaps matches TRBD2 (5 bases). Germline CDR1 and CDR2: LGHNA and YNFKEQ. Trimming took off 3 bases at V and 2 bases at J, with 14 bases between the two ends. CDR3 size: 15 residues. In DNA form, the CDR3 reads TGTGCCAGCAGCCAGGGTCTAGCCGATCCCTACGAGCAGTACTTC. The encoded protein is CASSQGLADPYEQYF.

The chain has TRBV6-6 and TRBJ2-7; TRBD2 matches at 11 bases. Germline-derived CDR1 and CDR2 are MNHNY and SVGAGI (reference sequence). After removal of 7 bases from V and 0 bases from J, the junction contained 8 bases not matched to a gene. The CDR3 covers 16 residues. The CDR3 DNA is TGTGCCAGCAATAATTTAGCGGGAGGGCGCTCCTACGAGCAGTACTTC. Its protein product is CASNNLAGGRSYEQYF.

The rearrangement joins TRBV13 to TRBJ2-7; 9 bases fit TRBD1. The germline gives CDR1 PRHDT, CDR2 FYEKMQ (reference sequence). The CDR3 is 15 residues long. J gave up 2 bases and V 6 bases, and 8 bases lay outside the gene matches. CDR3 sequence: CASSSNGQGTYEQYF. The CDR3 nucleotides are TGTGCCAGCAGTTCTAATGGACAGGGGACCTACGAGCAGTACTTC.

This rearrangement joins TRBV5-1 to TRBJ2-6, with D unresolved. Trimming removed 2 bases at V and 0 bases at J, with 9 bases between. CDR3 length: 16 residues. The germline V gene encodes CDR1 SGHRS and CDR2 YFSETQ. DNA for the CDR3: TGCGCCAGCAGCTTAGGAGTACTCTCTGGGGCCAACGTCCTGACTTTC. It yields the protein CASSLGVLSGANVLTF.

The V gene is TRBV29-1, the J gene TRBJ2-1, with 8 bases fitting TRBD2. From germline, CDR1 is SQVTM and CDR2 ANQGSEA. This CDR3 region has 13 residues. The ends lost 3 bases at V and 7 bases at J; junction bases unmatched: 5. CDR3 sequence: CSVDSGRANEQFF. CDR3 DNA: TGCAGCGTTGATTCCGGGAGGGCGAATGAGCAGTTCTTC.

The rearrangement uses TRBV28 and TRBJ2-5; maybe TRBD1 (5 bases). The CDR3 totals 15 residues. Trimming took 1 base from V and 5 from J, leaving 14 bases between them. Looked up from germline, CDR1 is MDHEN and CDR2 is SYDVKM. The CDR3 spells CASSLSPGKLETQYF. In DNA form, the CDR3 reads TGTGCCAGCAGTTTATCCCCAGGGAAGCTGGAGACCCAGTACTTC.

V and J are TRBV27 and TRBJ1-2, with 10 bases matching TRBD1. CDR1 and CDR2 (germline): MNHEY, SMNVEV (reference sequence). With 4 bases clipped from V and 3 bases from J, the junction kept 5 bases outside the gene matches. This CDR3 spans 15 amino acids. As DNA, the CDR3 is TGTGCCAGCAGTTGGGGGACAGGGGTGGACTATGGCTACACCTTC. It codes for CASSWGTGVDYGYTF.

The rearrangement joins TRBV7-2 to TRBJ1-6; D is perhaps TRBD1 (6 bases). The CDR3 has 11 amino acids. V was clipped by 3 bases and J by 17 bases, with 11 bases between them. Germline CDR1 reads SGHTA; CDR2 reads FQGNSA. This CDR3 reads CASSFGTKVHF. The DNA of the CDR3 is TGTGCCAGCAGCTTCGGGACAAAGGTCCACTTT.

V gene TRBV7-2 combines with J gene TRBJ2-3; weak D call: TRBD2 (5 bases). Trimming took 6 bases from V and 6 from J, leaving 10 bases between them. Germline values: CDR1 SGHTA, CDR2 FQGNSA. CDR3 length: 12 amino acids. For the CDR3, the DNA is TGTGCCAGCAGTCTCTCGGGGGATACGCAGTATTTT. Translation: CASSLSGDTQYF.

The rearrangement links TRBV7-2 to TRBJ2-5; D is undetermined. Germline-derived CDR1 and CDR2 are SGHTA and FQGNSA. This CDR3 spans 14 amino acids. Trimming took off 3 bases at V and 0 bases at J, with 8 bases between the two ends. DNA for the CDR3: TGTGCCAGCAGCTTTTTCGTATACCAAGAGACCCAGTACTTC. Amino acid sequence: CASSFFVYQETQYF.

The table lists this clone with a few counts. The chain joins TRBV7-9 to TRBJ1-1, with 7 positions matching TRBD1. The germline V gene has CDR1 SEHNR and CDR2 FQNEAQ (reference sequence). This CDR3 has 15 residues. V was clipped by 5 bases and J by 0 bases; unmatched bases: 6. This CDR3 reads CASSPGQTMNTEAFF. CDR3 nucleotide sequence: TGTGCCAGCAGCCCGGGACAGACGATGAACACTGAAGCTTTCTTT.

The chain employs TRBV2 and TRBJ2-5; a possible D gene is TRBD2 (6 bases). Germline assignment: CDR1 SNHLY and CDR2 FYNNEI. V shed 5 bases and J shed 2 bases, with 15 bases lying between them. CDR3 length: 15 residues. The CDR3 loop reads CASSPGDGTQETQYF. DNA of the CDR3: TGTGCCAGCAGTCCGGGGGACGGGACGCAAGAGACCCAGTACTTC.

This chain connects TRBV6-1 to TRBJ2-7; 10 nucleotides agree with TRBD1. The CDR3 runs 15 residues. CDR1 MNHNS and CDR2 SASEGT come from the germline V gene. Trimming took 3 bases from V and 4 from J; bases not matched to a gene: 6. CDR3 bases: TGTGCCAGCAGTGAGAGCGGGACAGGGGTATACGAGCAGTACGTC. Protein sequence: CASSESGTGVYEQYV.

DNA of the CDR3: TGCGCCAGCGACTCCCCGCGGGAGAAGGTGGCGAGGCGGTGGCGTGAGCAGTACTTC. Its protein product is CASDSPREKVARRWREQYF. The V call is TRBV5-1, the J call TRBJ2-7, with 7 positions matching TRBD2. This CDR3 region has 19 residues. V lost 7 bases to trimming and J lost 7 bases; unmatched junction nucleotides: 29. Per germline, CDR1 SGHRS and CDR2 YFSETQ.

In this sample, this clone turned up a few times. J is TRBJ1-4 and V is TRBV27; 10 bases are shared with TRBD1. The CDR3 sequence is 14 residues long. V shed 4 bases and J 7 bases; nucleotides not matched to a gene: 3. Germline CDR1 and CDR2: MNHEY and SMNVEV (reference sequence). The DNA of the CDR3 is TGTGCCAGCAGTTCCGGGACAGGGGTTGAAAAACTGTTTTTT. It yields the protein CASSSGTGVEKLFF.

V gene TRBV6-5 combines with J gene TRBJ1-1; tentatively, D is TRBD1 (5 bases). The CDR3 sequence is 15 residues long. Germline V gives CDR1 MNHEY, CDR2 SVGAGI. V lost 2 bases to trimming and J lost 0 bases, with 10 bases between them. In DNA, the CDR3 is TGTGCCAGCAGTTACCGGGGGACGCTGAACACTGAAGCTTTCTTT. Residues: CASSYRGTLNTEAFF.

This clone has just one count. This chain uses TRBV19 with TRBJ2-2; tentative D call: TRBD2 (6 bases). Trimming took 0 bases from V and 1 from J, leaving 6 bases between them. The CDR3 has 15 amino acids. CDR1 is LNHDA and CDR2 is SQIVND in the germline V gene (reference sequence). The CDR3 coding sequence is TGTGCCAGTAGTATAGAGGGGGGGAACACCGGGGAGCTGTTTTTT. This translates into CASSIEGGNTGELFF.